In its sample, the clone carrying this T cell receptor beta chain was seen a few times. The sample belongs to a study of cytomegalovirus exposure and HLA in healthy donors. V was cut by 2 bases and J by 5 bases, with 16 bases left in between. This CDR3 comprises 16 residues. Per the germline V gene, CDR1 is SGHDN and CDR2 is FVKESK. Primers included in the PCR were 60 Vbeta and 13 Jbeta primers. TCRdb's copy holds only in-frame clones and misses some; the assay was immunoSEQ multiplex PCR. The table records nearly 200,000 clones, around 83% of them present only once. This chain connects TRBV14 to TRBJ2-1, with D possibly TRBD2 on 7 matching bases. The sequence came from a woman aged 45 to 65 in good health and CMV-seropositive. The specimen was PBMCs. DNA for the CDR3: TGTGCCAGCAGCCAATTCGGGGGGCTCGCGGACAATGAGCAGTTCTTC. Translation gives CASSQFGGLADNEQFF.